This T cell receptor beta chain stems from a study of identical twins. Study-wide results and limits: Cord blood's abundant beta clonotypes had fewer insertions, unlike memory repertoires.

Notes on this clonotype: Its cognate antigen is unknown.

The CDR3 contains 12 residues. Trimming took 10 bases from V and 11 from J; bases not matched to a gene: 13. Germline V gene data show CDR1 as SNHLY and CDR2 as FYNNEI. Using its own MiXCR run on the 5' RACE reads, TCRdb lists one record per CDR3 protein. The sample has 1.5 million to 2 million distinct CDR3 sequences, around 33% seen once. The specimen was cord blood. This rearrangement joins TRBV2 to TRBJ2-5; TRBD1 matches at 7 bases. This clonotype was obtained from a newborn girl in good health. Written as DNA, the CDR3 is TGTGCCACCGTAACGACAGGGAATGAGCAGTACTTC. Protein sequence: CATVTTGNEQYF.